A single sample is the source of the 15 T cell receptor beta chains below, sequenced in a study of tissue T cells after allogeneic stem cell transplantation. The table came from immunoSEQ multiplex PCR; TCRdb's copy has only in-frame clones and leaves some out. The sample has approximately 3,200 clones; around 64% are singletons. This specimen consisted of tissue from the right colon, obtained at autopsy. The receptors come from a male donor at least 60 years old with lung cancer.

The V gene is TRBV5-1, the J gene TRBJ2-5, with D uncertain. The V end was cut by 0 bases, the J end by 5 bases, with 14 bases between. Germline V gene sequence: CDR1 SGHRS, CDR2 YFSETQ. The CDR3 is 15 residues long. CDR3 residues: CASSLGTANLETQYF. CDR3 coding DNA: TGCGCCAGCAGCTTGGGTACCGCTAATCTCGAGACCCAGTACTTC.

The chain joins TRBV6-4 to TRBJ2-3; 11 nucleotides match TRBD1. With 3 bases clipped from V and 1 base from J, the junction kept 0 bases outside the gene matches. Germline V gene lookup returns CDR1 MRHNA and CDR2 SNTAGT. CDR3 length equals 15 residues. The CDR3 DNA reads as TGTGCCAGCAGTGAGGGACAGGGGGGCACAGATACGCAGTATTTT. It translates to CASSEGQGGTDTQYF.

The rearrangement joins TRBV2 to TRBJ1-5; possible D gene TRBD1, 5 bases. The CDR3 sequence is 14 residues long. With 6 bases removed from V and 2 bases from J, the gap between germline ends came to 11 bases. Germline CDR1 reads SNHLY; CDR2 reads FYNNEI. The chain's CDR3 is CASRARVGNQPQHF. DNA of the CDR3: TGTGCCAGCAGAGCCAGGGTTGGCAATCAGCCCCAGCATTTT.

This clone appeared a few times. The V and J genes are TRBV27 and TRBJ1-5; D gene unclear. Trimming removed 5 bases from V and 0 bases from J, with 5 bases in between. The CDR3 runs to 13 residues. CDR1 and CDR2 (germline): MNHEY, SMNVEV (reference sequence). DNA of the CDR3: TGTGCCAGCAGTATCAGTAGCAATCAGCCCCAGCATTTT. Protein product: CASSISSNQPQHF.

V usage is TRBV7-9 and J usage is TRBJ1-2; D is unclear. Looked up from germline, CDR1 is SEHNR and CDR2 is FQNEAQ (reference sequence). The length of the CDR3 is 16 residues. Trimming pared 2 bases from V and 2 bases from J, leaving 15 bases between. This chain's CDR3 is CASSLPILDNNYGYTF. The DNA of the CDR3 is TGTGCCAGCAGCTTACCGATCCTTGACAACAACTATGGCTACACCTTC.

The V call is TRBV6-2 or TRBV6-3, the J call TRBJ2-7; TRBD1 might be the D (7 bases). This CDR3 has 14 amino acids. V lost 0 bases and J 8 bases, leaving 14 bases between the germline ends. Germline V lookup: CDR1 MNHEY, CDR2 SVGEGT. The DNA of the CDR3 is TGTGCCAGCAGTTACTCCGGCAGGGGGGAGAAGCAGTACTTC. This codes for CASSYSGRGEKQYF.

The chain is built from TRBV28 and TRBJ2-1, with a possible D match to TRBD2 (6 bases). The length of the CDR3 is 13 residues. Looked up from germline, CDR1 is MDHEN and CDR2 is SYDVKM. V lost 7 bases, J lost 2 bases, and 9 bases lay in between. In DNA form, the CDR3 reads TGTGCCAGCATGGAGGGAACCTACAATGAGCAGTTCTTC. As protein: CASMEGTYNEQFF.

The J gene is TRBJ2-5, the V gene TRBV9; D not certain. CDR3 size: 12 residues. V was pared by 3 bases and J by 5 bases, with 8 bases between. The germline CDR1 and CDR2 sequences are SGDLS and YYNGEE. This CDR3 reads CASSALGETQYF. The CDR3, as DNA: TGTGCCAGCAGCGCCCTTGGGGAGACCCAGTACTTC.

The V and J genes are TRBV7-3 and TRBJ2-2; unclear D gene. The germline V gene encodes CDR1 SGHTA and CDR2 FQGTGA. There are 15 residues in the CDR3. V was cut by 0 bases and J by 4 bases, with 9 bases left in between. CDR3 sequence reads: CASSLTELATGELFF. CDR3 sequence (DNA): TGTGCCAGCAGCTTAACCGAACTCGCCACCGGGGAGCTGTTTTTT.

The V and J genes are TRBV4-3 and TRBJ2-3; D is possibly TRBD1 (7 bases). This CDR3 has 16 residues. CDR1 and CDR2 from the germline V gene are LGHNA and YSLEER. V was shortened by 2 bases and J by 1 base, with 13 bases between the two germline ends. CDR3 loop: CASSQRGRGGTDTQYF. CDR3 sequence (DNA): TGCGCCAGCAGCCAAAGGGGGCGGGGAGGCACAGATACGCAGTATTTT.

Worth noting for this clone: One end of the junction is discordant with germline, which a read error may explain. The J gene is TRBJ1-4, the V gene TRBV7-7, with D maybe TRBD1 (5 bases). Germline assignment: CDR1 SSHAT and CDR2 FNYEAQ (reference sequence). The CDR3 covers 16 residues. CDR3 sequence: CASSPRDPATNEKLFF. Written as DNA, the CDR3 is TGTGCTAGCAGCCCGCGGGACCCTGCAACTAATGAAAAACTGTTTTTT.

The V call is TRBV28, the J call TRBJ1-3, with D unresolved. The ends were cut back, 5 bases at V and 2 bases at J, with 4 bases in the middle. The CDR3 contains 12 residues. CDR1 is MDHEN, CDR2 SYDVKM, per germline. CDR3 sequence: CASSRAGNTIYF. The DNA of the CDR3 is TGTGCCAGCAGTAGGGCTGGAAACACCATATATTTT.

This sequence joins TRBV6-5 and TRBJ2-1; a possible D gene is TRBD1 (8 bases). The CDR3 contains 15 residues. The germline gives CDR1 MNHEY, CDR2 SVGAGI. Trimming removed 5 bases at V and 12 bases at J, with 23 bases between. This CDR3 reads CASSTRQGRERTQFF. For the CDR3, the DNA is TGTGCCAGCAGTACTAGACAGGGGCGGGAGCGGACGCAGTTCTTC.

CDR3 amino acids: CSVELKGGNGYTF. The CDR3 DNA reads TGCAGCGTTGAATTAAAGGGGGGGAATGGCTACACCTTC. The V and J genes are TRBV29-1 and TRBJ1-2; the D gene is possibly TRBD1 (6 bases). The CDR3 is 13 amino acids. The germline V gene encodes CDR1 SQVTM and CDR2 ANQGSEA. The V end lost 2 bases, the J end lost 6 bases, and 13 bases lay between the germline ends.

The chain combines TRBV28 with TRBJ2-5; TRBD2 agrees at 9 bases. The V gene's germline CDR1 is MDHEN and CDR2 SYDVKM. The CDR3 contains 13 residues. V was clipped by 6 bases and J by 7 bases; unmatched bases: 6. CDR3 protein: CASSLGLAGTQYF. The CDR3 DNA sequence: TGTGCCAGCAGCTTGGGACTAGCCGGGACCCAGTACTTC.